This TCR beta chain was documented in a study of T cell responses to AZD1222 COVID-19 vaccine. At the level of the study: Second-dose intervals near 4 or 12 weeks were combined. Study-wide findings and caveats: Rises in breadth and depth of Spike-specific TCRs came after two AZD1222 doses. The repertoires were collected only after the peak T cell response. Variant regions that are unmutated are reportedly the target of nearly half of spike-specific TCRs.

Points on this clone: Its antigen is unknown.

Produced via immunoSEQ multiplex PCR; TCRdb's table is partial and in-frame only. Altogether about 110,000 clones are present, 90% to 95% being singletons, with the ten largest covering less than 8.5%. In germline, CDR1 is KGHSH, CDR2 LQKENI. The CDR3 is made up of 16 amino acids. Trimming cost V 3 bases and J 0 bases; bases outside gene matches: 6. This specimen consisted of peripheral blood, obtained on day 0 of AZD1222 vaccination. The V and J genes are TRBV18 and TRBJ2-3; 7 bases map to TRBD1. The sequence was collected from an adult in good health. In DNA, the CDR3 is TGTGCCAGCTCACCCCGGGCAGGGGGTAGCACAGATACGCAGTATTTT. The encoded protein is CASSPRAGGSTDTQYF.